Below are 21 T cell receptor beta chains sequenced from a single sample in a study of response to subunit inactivated influenza vaccine. TCRdb ran MiXCR on the RT-PCR reads and lists one entry per CDR3 protein. The repertoire has about 480,000 distinct CDR3 sequences, 25% of them found once; the top ten carry 1.9%. The material sequenced was CD4+ T cells sorted from PBMCs, taken 4 to 6 days after vaccination. Source of these receptors: a man aged 50-60 years who received an inactivated influenza vaccine.

This clonotype showed up just a few times. The V gene is TRBV6-1, the J gene TRBJ2-1, with D unclear. The CDR3 sequence is 18 residues long. V lost 5 bases and J lost 0, with 20 bases in between. CDR1 is MNHNS, CDR2 SASEGT, per germline. CDR3: CASSTDPRQRSSYNEQFF. CDR3 sequence (DNA): TGTGCCAGCAGTACGGACCCTCGGCAGCGCAGCTCCTACAATGAGCAGTTCTTC.

The CDR3 spells CSVGGGASTDTQYF. In DNA form, the CDR3 reads TGCAGCGTTGGAGGGGGGGCTAGCACAGATACGCAGTATTTT. V usage is TRBV29-1 and J usage is TRBJ2-3, with D possibly being TRBD2 (7 bases). The CDR3 has 14 amino acids. CDR1 SQVTM and CDR2 ANQGSEA come from the germline V gene. V was cut by 4 bases and J by 0 bases, with 11 bases left in between.

This sequence joins TRBV7-2 and TRBJ2-7; possible D gene TRBD1, 5 bases. Trimming pared 4 bases from V and 0 bases from J, leaving 13 bases between. The CDR3 length is 15 residues. Germline V gene lookup returns CDR1 SGHTA and CDR2 FQGNSA. DNA of the CDR3: TGTGCCAGCAGCTCGTACAGGACCCCCTCCTACGAGCAGTACTTC. Protein: CASSSYRTPSYEQYF.

This clonotype was seen more than once but under ten times. The rearrangement uses TRBV4-3 and TRBJ2-2; TRBD2 might be the D (7 bases). The V gene lost 2 bases and the J gene lost 7 bases, with 17 bases spanning the gap. This CDR3 is built from 16 residues. CDR1 is LGHNA and CDR2 is YSLEER in the germline V gene. CDR3: CASSQSIGGGVGELFF. The CDR3 DNA sequence: TGCGCCAGCAGCCAATCGATAGGGGGGGGCGTCGGGGAGCTGTTTTTT.

This clonotype occurred a few times. The chain carries TRBV9 and TRBJ2-1, with TRBD2 matching 9 bases. Germline CDR1 and CDR2: SGDLS and YYNGEE. After removal of 4 bases from V and 7 bases from J, the junction contained 9 bases not matched to a gene. This CDR3 is 15 amino acids long. The CDR3 nucleotides are TGTGCCAGCAGCCCCGGGACTAGCCGATATAATGAGCAGTTCTTC. Protein: CASSPGTSRYNEQFF.

This clonotype was detected only a few times. The chain joins TRBV25-1 to TRBJ2-5; 8 bases agree with TRBD1. The CDR3 runs to 15 residues. Trimming removed 2 bases from V and 5 bases from J; junction bases left unmatched: 7. Germline CDR1 reads MGHDK; CDR2 reads SYGVNS. The CDR3 DNA sequence: TGTGCCAGCAGTGAACCGGGACAGGTCGAGGAGACCCAGTACTTC. Translated: CASSEPGQVEETQYF.

This clonotype has only a few counts. This chain joins TRBV11-2 and TRBJ2-3; perhaps TRBD2 as D (5 bases). Trimming shortened V by 1 base and J by 0 bases, and 11 bases separated the two germline ends. The V gene's germline CDR1 is SGHAT and CDR2 FQNNGV. CDR3 size: 16 residues. CDR3 DNA: TGTGCCAGCAGCTTAGCCAGACCGGGGAGCACAGATACGCAGTATTTT. Translation gives CASSLARPGSTDTQYF. The whole variable domain, filled in from reference TRBV11-2 and TRBJ2-3, reads EAGVAQSPRYKIIEKRQSVAFWCNPISGHATLYWYQQILGQGPKLLIQFQNNGVVDDSQLPKDRFSAERLKGVDSTLKIQPAKLEDSAVYLCASSLARPGSTDTQYFGPGTRLTVL.

As concerns this clonotype: At one end, the junction sequence differs from germline, possibly due to a read error. This chain links TRBV18 with TRBJ2-3, with TRBD1 identical over 7 bases. CDR3 length equals 13 residues. Germline loops: CDR1 KGHSH, CDR2 LQKENI. The CDR3 DNA reads as TGTGCCAGCTCACCAACCCCCAAAAATGACAGGGACTTT. It specifies CASSPTPKNDRDF.

There are a few counts of this clonotype. The V call is TRBV5-1, the J call TRBJ2-5; D remains unclear. V shed 0 bases and J shed 1 base, with 10 bases lying between them. Germline lookup yields CDR1 SGHRS and CDR2 YFSETQ. CDR3 size: 15 residues. Written as DNA, the CDR3 is TGCGCCAGCAGCTTGGCCTGGAGCGTCCAAGAGACCCAGTACTTC. It specifies CASSLAWSVQETQYF.

This clonotype was recorded a few times. The chain joins TRBV25-1 to TRBJ2-7, with TRBD2 identical over 7 bases. This CDR3 region has 14 residues. Germline V gene lookup returns CDR1 MGHDK and CDR2 SYGVNS. V was clipped by 5 bases and J by 3 bases; unmatched bases: 7. The CDR3 reads CASSPLGTNYEQYF. CDR3 DNA: TGTGCCAGCAGTCCCCTGGGGACTAACTACGAGCAGTACTTC.

This chain links TRBV24-1 with TRBJ2-1, with 10 bases lining up with TRBD2. The CDR3 length is 16 residues. In germline, CDR1 is KGHDR, CDR2 SFDVKD. Trimming at V came to 0 bases and at J to 12 bases, leaving 10 bases not matched to a gene. The CDR3 protein is CATSDLQGLAGVGQFF. The CDR3 bases are TGTGCCACCAGTGATTTGCAGGGTCTAGCGGGAGTTGGGCAGTTCTTC.

The chain joins TRBV3-1 to TRBJ2-2, with 13 bases matching TRBD2. From germline, CDR1 is LGHDT and CDR2 YNNKEL (reference sequence). The V segment lost 4 bases and the J segment 1 base; nucleotides outside the gene matches: 0. The CDR3 loop spans 16 amino acids. CDR3 amino acids: CASSRTSGGNTGELFF. CDR3 bases: TGTGCCAGCAGCCGGACTAGCGGGGGGAACACCGGGGAGCTGTTTTTT.

This chain links TRBV12-3 or TRBV12-4 with TRBJ1-5; TRBD1 agrees at 10 bases. The CDR3 spans 15 residues. The ends lost 5 bases at V and 7 bases at J; junction bases unmatched: 8. Here the CDR3 DNA reads TGTGCCAGCAGTCCCTCCGGGACAGGGGAACAGCCCCAGCATTTT. It yields the protein CASSPSGTGEQPQHF.

The rearrangement joins TRBV24-1 to TRBJ1-2; D remains unclear. CDR1 KGHDR and CDR2 SFDVKD come from the germline V gene. Between the trimmed V and J ends, which lost 1 base and 0 bases, there was a span of 5 bases. The CDR3 runs to 14 residues. The CDR3 loop is CATSDFKTNYGYTF. CDR3 nucleotide sequence: TGTGCCACCAGTGATTTTAAGACTAACTATGGCTACACCTTC.

This clonotype was detected only a few times. Its ends do not fully match the called genes, so a read error is possible. The chain is built from TRBV5-1 and TRBJ2-7; 10 positions agree with TRBD2. The germline gives CDR1 SGHRS, CDR2 YFSETQ. This CDR3 comprises 15 residues. CDR3 in amino acids: CASSLDSGGPYEQYF. The CDR3 bases are TGTGCCAGCAGCTTAGATAGCGGGGGGCCCTACGAGCAGTACTTC.

Ten or more counts support this clonotype. The chain recombines TRBV5-1 with TRBJ2-5, with 9 bases matching TRBD2. V shed 6 bases and J 2 bases; nucleotides not matched to a gene: 11. Germline V gene sequence: CDR1 SGHRS, CDR2 YFSETQ. The CDR3 runs to 16 residues. DNA for the CDR3: TGCGCCAGCACATTTGGAACTAGCGGGCTTCAAGAGACCCAGTACTTC. As protein: CASTFGTSGLQETQYF.

The chain couples TRBV5-1 to TRBJ2-3; TRBD2 aligns across 8 bases. V lost 9 bases, J lost 0 bases, and 6 bases stayed unmatched. This CDR3 has 14 amino acids. Germline values: CDR1 SGHRS, CDR2 YFSETQ. The CDR3 sequence: CATAGGLSTDTQYF. The CDR3 bases are TGCGCCACCGCGGGGGGCCTGAGCACAGATACGCAGTATTTT.

In this sample, this clonotype turned up a few times. The CDR3 region is CASSLNGGGLYEQYF. DNA for the CDR3: TGTGCCAGCAGCTTAAACGGTGGGGGGCTCTACGAGCAGTACTTC. The V call is TRBV11-2, the J call TRBJ2-7; the D gene could be TRBD1 or TRBD2 (6 bases each). The V end lost 2 bases, the J end lost 3 bases, and 14 bases lay between the germline ends. The germline CDR1 and CDR2 sequences are SGHAT and FQNNGV. The CDR3 has 15 amino acids.

The chain combines TRBV20-1 with TRBJ2-7; either TRBD1 or TRBD2 may supply D (5 bases each). CDR3 length equals 12 residues. V lost 5 bases and J lost 7, with 15 bases in between. Germline lookup yields CDR1 DFQATT and CDR2 SNEGSKA (reference sequence). CDR3 bases: TGCAGTGCTCCTCTTTGGGGGTGGGAGCAGTACTTC. Translated: CSAPLWGWEQYF.

This clonotype came up a few times. One junction end disagrees with the germline gene, perhaps due to a read error. The genes are TRBV7-7 and TRBJ2-2; 8 bases align to TRBD2. The germline CDR1 and CDR2 sequences are SSHAT and FNYEAQ (reference sequence). The CDR3 length is 16 residues. The CDR3 loop is CASSARLATNTGELFF. DNA of the CDR3: TGTGCTAGCAGCGCTCGACTAGCGACCAACACCGGGGAGCTGTTTTTT.

V is TRBV29-1 and J is TRBJ2-1; 7 positions match TRBD2. The length of the CDR3 is 14 residues. Germline assignment: CDR1 SQVTM and CDR2 ANQGSEA. V shed 7 bases and J 6 bases; nucleotides not matched to a gene: 12. The CDR3: CSAELGERGNEQFF. Here the CDR3 DNA reads TGCAGCGCCGAACTGGGGGAGCGGGGCAATGAGCAGTTCTTC.